This T cell receptor beta chain was sequenced for a study of radiation and T cells in renal cell carcinoma. The time point was: blood 4 weeks post-SBRT, at nephrectomy. The sample's treatment: 15 Gy SBRT to primary tumor, nephrectomy 4 weeks later. Trimming pared 0 bases from V and 4 bases from J, leaving 4 bases between. CDR1 is SGDLS, CDR2 YYNGEE, per germline. The CDR3 totals 13 residues. Sequencing was performed with immunoSEQ multiplex PCR; in TCRdb, only in-frame clones are kept and a portion is missing. The profile shows 130,000 to 150,000 clones, 86% of them singletons. The TCR comes from a woman aged 45-65 years with renal cell carcinoma. J is TRBJ2-2 and V is TRBV9; D call uncertain. Specimen: blood, collected from a patient whose treatment included radiotherapy and nephrectomy. The CDR3 bases are TGTGCCAGCAGCGTAGATGTCACCGGGGAGCTGTTTTTT. Translated, it gives CASSVDVTGELFF.